The 9 T cell receptor beta chains listed next were all sequenced from one sample in a study of T cells in Graves' hyperthyroidism and ophthalmopathy. RNA transcripts served as the template for amplifying TCR beta CDR3 regions. TCR CDR3 regions were first amplified by RT-PCR with HTBI primers. TCRdb re-derived calls from the multiplex PCR reads in MiXCR, one entry per CDR3 protein. The profile shows a few hundred thousand distinct CDR3 sequences, roughly 15% of them singletons. The sample comprised blood. The receptors come from a young woman with Graves' ophthalmopathy.

The J gene is TRBJ2-2, the V gene TRBV5-5; TRBD2 aligns across 16 bases. The CDR3 consists of 19 residues. From germline, CDR1 is SGHKS and CDR2 YYEKEE (reference sequence). J lost 0 bases, V lost 5 bases, and 7 bases had no gene match. In DNA form, the CDR3 reads TGTGCCAGCAGTGAATGGGGGACTAGCGGGGGGGCGAACACCGGGGAGCTGTTTTTT. As protein: CASSEWGTSGGANTGELFF.

This clonotype has a handful of counts. The chain links TRBV24-1 to TRBJ2-3; D is possibly TRBD2 (7 bases). The CDR3 spans 16 residues. Germline V CDR1 and CDR2: KGHDR, SFDVKD. V was trimmed by 0 bases and J by 3 bases, leaving 12 bases between them. CDR3 protein: CATSDLGGGATDTQYF. The CDR3 nucleotides read TGTGCCACCAGTGATTTGGGGGGGGGGGCGACAGATACGCAGTATTTT.

The table lists this clonotype with many counts. V and J are TRBV20-1 and TRBJ2-7, with TRBD2 matching over 10 bases. After removal of 3 bases from V and 0 bases from J, the junction contained 5 bases not matched to a gene. Germline V gene sequence: CDR1 DFQATT, CDR2 SNEGSKA (reference sequence). CDR3 length: 15 amino acids. The CDR3 spells CSARIAGGNSYEQYF. The CDR3, as DNA: TGCAGTGCTAGGATAGCGGGGGGAAACTCCTACGAGCAGTACTTC.

This clonotype was counted ten times or more. Written as DNA, the CDR3 is TGTGCCAGCCCGGGACCAGGGGATTATCAGCCCCAGCATTTT. Amino acid sequence: CASPGPGDYQPQHF. This chain links TRBV6-1 with TRBJ1-5, with TRBD1 as a possible D gene (6 bases). Germline lookup yields CDR1 MNHNS and CDR2 SASEGT. The CDR3 has 14 amino acids. V lost 8 bases, J lost 5 bases, and 16 bases lay in between.

This clonotype has only one observation. Its ends do not fully match the called genes, so a read error is possible. V is TRBV7-3 and J is TRBJ2-1, with D maybe TRBD2 (5 bases). Germline CDR1 SGHTA, CDR2 FQGTGA. This CDR3 is built from 16 residues. The CDR3 here is CASSLTDLSSSNEQFF. For the CDR3, the DNA is TGTGCCAGCAGCTTAACGGACTTAAGCTCCTCCAATGAGCAGTTCTTC.

On this clonotype: Possible read error: a much larger clone is one base away. The V and J genes are TRBV6-5 and TRBJ1-2; 7 bases fit TRBD1. Germline CDR1 and CDR2: MNHEY and SVGAGI. This CDR3 is built from 14 residues. The CDR3 sequence is CASGYRGEIYGYTF. CDR3 coding DNA: TGTGCCAGCGGTTACAGGGGCGAAATCTATGGCTACACCTTC.

This clonotype showed up many times. The chain has TRBV2 and TRBJ2-7; 11 bases match TRBD2. With 6 bases clipped from V and 10 bases from J, the junction kept 11 bases outside the gene matches. The length of the CDR3 is 14 residues. Germline V lookup: CDR1 SNHLY, CDR2 FYNNEI. The CDR3 DNA is TGTGCCAGCAGGCCCATTGGGACTAGCGGCCAACAGTACTTC. Its protein is CASRPIGTSGQQYF.

This clonotype was seen repeatedly, ten times or more. The chain has TRBV29-1 and TRBJ2-7; the D is unclear. Trimming cost V 0 bases and J 3 bases, with 12 bases left between them. Germline V lookup: CDR1 SQVTM, CDR2 ANQGSEA. The CDR3 consists of 14 residues. The CDR3 DNA follows: TGCAGCGTTGAAGATGAGAGGTTACTCTACGAGCAGTACTTC. Its translation: CSVEDERLLYEQYF.

This clonotype turned up a few times. V gene TRBV19 combines with J gene TRBJ1-5; the match to TRBD1 covers 7 bases. The germline gives CDR1 LNHDA, CDR2 SQIVND (reference sequence). V lost 11 bases and J lost 5; bases outside the gene matches: 9. There are 13 residues in the CDR3. CDR3 in amino acids: CACKQGPYQPQHF. CDR3 DNA: TGTGCCTGCAAACAGGGGCCCTATCAGCCCCAGCATTTT.